This TCR beta chain was captured by sequencing in a study of regulatory T cells in long-lasting Graves disease. Broader study findings: Persistent Graves' patients showed reduced TCR diversity versus newly diagnosed patients.

Specified time point: newly diagnosed GD, antithyroid drugs for less than 3 months. Scientists built the TCR library using RNA that was extracted from PBMCs. To note about this clonotype: Its antigen is undetermined.

V shed 6 bases and J 3 bases; nucleotides not matched to a gene: 6. The germline CDR1 and CDR2 sequences are MDHEN and SYDVKM. The CDR3 is 14 amino acids. Relying on iRepertoire HTBI primers and Arm-PCR of CDR3 regions, the team built TCR beta libraries. TCRdb itself ran the multiplex PCR reads through MiXCR, one entry per CDR3 protein. The sample yields approximately 350,000 distinct CDR3 sequences, under 20% seen once. The sample was also reused in another study, on T cells in Graves' hyperthyroidism and ophthalmopathy. That report adds: Clinical symptoms, serum thyroxine and TRAb, thyroid ultrasound and orbital computed tomography were used for the diagnoses.

The source was peripheral blood mononuclear cells (PBMCs), collected at new diagnosis, from a patient treated with antithyroid drugs. The origin of this receptor is a woman between 18 and 29 years old with Graves disease. The chain uses TRBV28 and TRBJ2-7; 9 positions agree with TRBD1. CDR3 sequence reads: CASRTPGQGYEQYF. CDR3 coding DNA: TGTGCCAGCAGAACCCCGGGACAGGGCTACGAGCAGTACTTC.